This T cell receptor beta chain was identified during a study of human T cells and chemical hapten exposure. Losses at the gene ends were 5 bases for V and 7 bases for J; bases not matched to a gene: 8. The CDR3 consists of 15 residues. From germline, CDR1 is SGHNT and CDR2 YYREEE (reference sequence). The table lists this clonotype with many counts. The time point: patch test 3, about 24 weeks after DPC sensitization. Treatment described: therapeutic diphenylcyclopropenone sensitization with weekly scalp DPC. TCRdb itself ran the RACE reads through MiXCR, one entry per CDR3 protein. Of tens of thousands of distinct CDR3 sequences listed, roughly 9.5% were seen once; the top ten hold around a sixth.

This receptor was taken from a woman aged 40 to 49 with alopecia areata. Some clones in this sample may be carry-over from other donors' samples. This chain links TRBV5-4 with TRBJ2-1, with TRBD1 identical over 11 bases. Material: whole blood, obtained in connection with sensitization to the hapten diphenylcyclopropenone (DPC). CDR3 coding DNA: TGTGCCAGCAGTTCTGGACAGGGGGCGTATAATGAGCAGTTCTTC. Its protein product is CASSSGQGAYNEQFF.